This TCR beta chain derives from a study of beta chain features in type 1 diabetes. With regard to this clone: Its antigen is currently unknown.

General study results and limits: In every one of the four CD4+ subsets, TCRB CDR3s were moderately but significantly shorter in Type 1 diabetes patients. Whether TCRB rearrangement is influenced by HLA type was left unresolved in this analysis. Patients showed naive, central memory and Treg TCRB repertoires that appeared more similar than those of healthy donors.

Sort purity for all populations was recorded as exceeding 98%. Germline V lookup: CDR1 SGHAT, CDR2 FQNNGV. The CDR3 has 15 amino acids. The V gene end was trimmed by 1 base and the J gene end by 4 bases; junction bases not matched to a gene: 5. Of the isolated RNA, all was reverse transcribed, and so the sequenced material was expressed TCRB transcripts. An average of approximately 3.6 million reads was obtained for naive, central memory and regulatory T cell samples. TCRdb keeps only in-frame clones here, not all; method: immunoSEQ multiplex PCR. The data show 240,000 or so clones, about 14% seen once.

V is TRBV11-2 and J is TRBJ1-1, with 8 bases matching TRBD1. Sequenced material: naive CD4+ T cells from blood. The source is a man aged 25-45 years with type 1 diabetes. The DNA of the CDR3 is TGTGCCAGCAGCTTAGTCCAGGGGGCTGCCACTGAAGCTTTCTTT. It encodes CASSLVQGAATEAFF.